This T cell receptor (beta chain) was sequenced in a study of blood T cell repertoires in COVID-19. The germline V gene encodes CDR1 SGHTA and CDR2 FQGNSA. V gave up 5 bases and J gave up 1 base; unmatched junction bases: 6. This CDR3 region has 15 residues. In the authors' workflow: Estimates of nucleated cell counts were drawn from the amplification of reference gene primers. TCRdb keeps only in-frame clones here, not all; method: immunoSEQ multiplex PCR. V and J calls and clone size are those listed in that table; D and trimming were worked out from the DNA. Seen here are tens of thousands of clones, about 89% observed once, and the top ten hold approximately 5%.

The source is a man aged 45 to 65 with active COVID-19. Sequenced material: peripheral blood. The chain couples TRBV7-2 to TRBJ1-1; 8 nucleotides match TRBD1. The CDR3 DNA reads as TGTGCCAGCAGCATCCGGGACAGGACGAACACTGAAGCTTTCTTT. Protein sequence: CASSIRDRTNTEAFF.